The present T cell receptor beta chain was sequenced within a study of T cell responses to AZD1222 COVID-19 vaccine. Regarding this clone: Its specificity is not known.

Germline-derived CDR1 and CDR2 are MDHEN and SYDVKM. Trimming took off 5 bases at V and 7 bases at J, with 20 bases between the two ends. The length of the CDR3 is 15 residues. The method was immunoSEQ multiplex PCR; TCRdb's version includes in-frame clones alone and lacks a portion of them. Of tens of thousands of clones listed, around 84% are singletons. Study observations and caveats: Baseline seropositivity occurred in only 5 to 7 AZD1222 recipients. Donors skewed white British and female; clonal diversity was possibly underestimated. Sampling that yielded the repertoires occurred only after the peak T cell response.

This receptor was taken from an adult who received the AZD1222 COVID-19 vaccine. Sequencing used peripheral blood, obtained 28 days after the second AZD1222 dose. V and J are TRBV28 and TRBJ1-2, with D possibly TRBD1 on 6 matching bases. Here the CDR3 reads CASSPPLAGGGGYTF. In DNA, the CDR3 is TGTGCCAGCAGTCCACCGCTAGCGGGGGGCGGTGGCTACACCTTC.